This T cell receptor beta chain comes out of a study of T cell changes during pregnancy in multiple sclerosis (dated by TCRdb to the late 2010s). For the study in its entirety: Changes in the T cell repertoire over the course of pregnancy were examined in this study in women with multiple sclerosis.

Libraries came from the immunoSEQ multiplex PCR assay. This immuneACCESS table, as held by TCRdb, lists in-frame sequences with V and J called but not all clones. Of the missing ones, under half trace to an unresolved V gene in checked studies; the others have no known cause. This sample lists roughly 74,000 clones; around nine tenths were detected once. Around 3% of the sample belongs to the ten largest clones. About this clone: The clone's antigen remains unknown. Base-call qualities are not available, and no considerably larger clone is one nucleotide away.

The material was peripheral blood, obtained before pregnancy. The TCR comes from a female donor with multiple sclerosis, enrolled in a pregnancy study.

The CDR3 in this case is CASRRQGANEKLFF. The nucleotides read TGTGCCAGCAGGCGACAGGGCGCTAATGAAAAACTGTTTTTT. Recombination joined TRBV4-2 with TRBJ1-4; 7 central nucleotides agree with TRBD1. Via the germline V gene, CDR1 is LGHNA and CDR2 YNFKEQ. Compared with germline, V lacks 6 bases and J lacks 3 bases; bases without a gene match: 4. Spanning cysteine to phenylalanine, the CDR3 consists of 14 amino acids. Only the CDR3 portion is preserved as DNA: 42 bases, with reading frame beginning at the first base.